This TCR beta chain was sequenced in a study of T-cell memory formation after mild COVID-19. Overall study findings and caveats: That cross-reactive memory joined was suggested by some responding clones appearing in pre-infection memory. The main location of contracting CD4+ clones was CM and EM, and that of contracting CD8+ clones was EMRA. Later expanders leaned CD4+, whereas day 15 to 85 contracting clones were balanced CD4/CD8.

The CDR3 totals 13 residues. V shed 9 bases, J shed 1 base, and the junction held 3 bases outside the gene matches. Details on this clonotype: Antigen specificity is unknown.

Employing constant-segment primers, 5'RACE generated TCR alpha and TCR beta cDNA libraries bearing sample barcodes and UMIs. One entry per CDR3 protein, called by TCRdb with MiXCR from the 5' RACE reads. The table lists about 450,000 distinct CDR3 sequences, roughly a quarter of them singletons, with under 15% in the top ten. The V call is TRBV12-3 or TRBV12-4, the J call TRBJ1-2; TRBD1 agrees at 9 bases. Specimen: PBMCs or a T cell subset sorted from them (not recorded which). The source of this sequence is an adult woman who had mild COVID-19 (a few samples of this study predate the infection). Cell type and time point are not known. DNA for the CDR3: TGTGCCAGTGACAGGGGGGATAACTATGGCTACACCTTC. This codes for CASDRGDNYGYTF.